The T cell receptor beta chain described here comes from a study of T-cell reconstitution after alpha-beta-depleted transplantation in children. Unique molecular identifiers were used to barcode this TCRbeta library. In TCRdb, the PCR reads were re-called with MiXCR into one record per CDR3 protein. The repertoire includes about 580,000 distinct CDR3 sequences, around 23% of them detected once, and roughly 15% sits in the top ten. Study-wide points: T-cell numbers and diversity one year post-transplant derived largely from freshly generated T cells. It was reported that alpha-beta T cells came from several hundred expanded graft clones (about two months after transplant). Surviving thymic progenitors and recipient T cells were the source of high TCRbeta diversity at day 60 in some patients.

There are a few counts of this clonotype. Its target is unknown. Germline loops: CDR1 DFQATT, CDR2 SNEGSKA (reference sequence). There are 12 residues in the CDR3. Losses at the gene ends were 4 bases for V and 6 bases for J; bases not matched to a gene: 4. This TCR was recovered from a boy less than two years old who had a stem cell transplant for acute myeloid leukemia, so the T cells may come from the graft donor. V and J are TRBV20-1 and TRBJ2-7; 9 bases map to TRBD2. The specimen comprised PBMCs, mostly from graft donor cells, sampled 360 days after TCRalphabeta/CD19-depleted stem cell transplant. CDR3 sequence (DNA): TGCAGTGCTAATAAGCGGGGGGCCGAGCAGTACGTC. It specifies CSANKRGAEQYV.